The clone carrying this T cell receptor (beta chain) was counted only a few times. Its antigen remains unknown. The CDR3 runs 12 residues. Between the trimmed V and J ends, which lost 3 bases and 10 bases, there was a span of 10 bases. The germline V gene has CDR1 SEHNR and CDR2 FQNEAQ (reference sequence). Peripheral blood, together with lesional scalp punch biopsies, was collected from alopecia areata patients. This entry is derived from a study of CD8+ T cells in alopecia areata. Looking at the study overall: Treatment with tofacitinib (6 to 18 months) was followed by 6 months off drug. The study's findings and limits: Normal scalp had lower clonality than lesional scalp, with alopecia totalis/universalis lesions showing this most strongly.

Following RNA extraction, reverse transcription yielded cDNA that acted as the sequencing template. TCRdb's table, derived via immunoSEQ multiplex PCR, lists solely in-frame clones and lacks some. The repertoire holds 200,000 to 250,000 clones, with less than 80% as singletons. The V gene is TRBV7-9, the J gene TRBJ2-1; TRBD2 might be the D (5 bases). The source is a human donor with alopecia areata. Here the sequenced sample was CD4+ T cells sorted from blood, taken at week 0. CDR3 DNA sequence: TGTGCCAGCAGCTTTAGTGTAGCGGAGCAGTTCTTC. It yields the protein CASSFSVAEQFF.